A single sample gave rise to the 24 T cell receptor beta chains below, sequenced in a study of shared clonotypes between healthy human individuals. TCRdb keeps only in-frame clones here, not all; method: immunoSEQ multiplex PCR. The sample has 1,500,000 or so clones; over 95% are singletons. The specimen sequenced was naive CD4+ T cells sorted from blood. Described subset: CD45RA+ positively selected. The receptors stem from a man aged 25-45 years in good health.

The chain couples TRBV7-2 to TRBJ1-3, with a possible D match to TRBD1 (5 bases). Trimming left V 5 bases short and J 8 bases short, with 16 bases between. CDR1 and CDR2 (germline): SGHTA, FQGNSA. This CDR3 comprises 14 residues. CDR3 amino acids: CASSRSGTLDTIYF. Written as DNA, the CDR3 is TGTGCCAGCAGCCGGAGCGGGACGCTTGACACCATATATTTT.

V gene TRBV11-2 combines with J gene TRBJ2-5; the D gene is possibly TRBD2 (6 bases). The CDR3 covers 18 residues. Trimming shortened V by 4 bases and J by 2 bases, and 23 bases separated the two germline ends. CDR1 is SGHAT, CDR2 FQNNGV, per germline. The CDR3 nucleotides are TGTGCCAGCAGCTCCCCCCGACTTCGTGGGAGGACTCAAGAGACCCAGTACTTC. It encodes CASSSPRLRGRTQETQYF. Variable domain in full (rest from reference TRBV11-2 and TRBJ2-5): EAGVAQSPRYKIIEKRQSVAFWCNPISGHATLYWYQQILGQGPKLLIQFQNNGVVDDSQLPKDRFSAERLKGVDSTLKIQPAKLEDSAVYLCASSSPRLRGRTQETQYFGPGTRLLVL.

This chain uses TRBV9 with TRBJ2-3, with D unresolved. In germline, CDR1 is SGDLS, CDR2 YYNGEE. V shed 3 bases and J shed 4 bases, with 9 bases lying between them. This CDR3 has 13 amino acids. The CDR3: CASSARVADTQYF. In DNA, the CDR3 is TGTGCCAGCAGCGCCCGGGTGGCAGATACGCAGTATTTT. Full variable domain (missing parts from reference TRBV9 and TRBJ2-3): DSGVTQTPKHLITATGQRVTLRCSPRSGDLSVYWYQQSLDQGLQFLIQYYNGEERAKGNILERFSAQQFPDLHSELNLSSLELGDSALYFCASSARVADTQYFGPGTRLTVL.

The chain recombines TRBV28 with TRBJ2-7; TRBD1 or TRBD2 may be the D gene (5 bases each). The CDR3 covers 17 residues. V was shortened by 5 bases and J by 0 bases, with 20 bases between the two germline ends. Germline CDR1 MDHEN, CDR2 SYDVKM. CDR3 nucleotides: TGTGCCAGCAGTCCGTCCGGGGCAGGGATCCGCTCCTACGAGCAGTACTTC. Translating gives CASSPSGAGIRSYEQYF.

This chain links TRBV4-1 with TRBJ2-7; 10 bases align to TRBD2. Germline assignment: CDR1 MGHRA and CDR2 YSYEKL. The CDR3 runs to 17 residues. Trimming at V came to 4 bases and at J to 1 base, leaving 10 bases not matched to a gene. Here the CDR3 DNA reads TGCGCCAGCAGCCGGACTAGCGGAAGGAGTGCATCCTACGAGCAGTACTTC. It is translated as CASSRTSGRSASYEQYF.

In its sample, this clone was seen once. The rearrangement joins TRBV29-1 to TRBJ2-2; a weak D match, TRBD1 (6 bases). CDR3 length equals 15 residues. Germline V gives CDR1 SQVTM, CDR2 ANQGSEA. The V and J ends lost 4 bases and 5 bases respectively, with 17 bases between them. CDR3 coding DNA: TGCAGCGTTGGCTTGGCGCAGGGGCTGACCGGGGAGCTGTTTTTT. This sequence encodes CSVGLAQGLTGELFF.

This clone appeared once. The same CDR3 can be traced to other DNA sequences in this sample. The V gene is TRBV29-1, the J gene TRBJ2-3; D is uncertain. Germline V gene data show CDR1 as SQVTM and CDR2 as ANQGSEA. V lost 2 bases to trimming and J lost 3 bases, with 6 bases between them. This CDR3 spans 12 amino acids. The CDR3 spells CSVESGTDTQYF. In DNA form, the CDR3 reads TGCAGCGTTGAAAGTGGGACAGATACGCAGTATTTT.

This clone showed up just once. This chain links TRBV2 with TRBJ2-4, with 10 bases matching TRBD2. The CDR3 has 17 amino acids. Germline V gene lookup returns CDR1 SNHLY and CDR2 FYNNEI. Trimming took 5 bases from V and 0 from J; bases not matched to a gene: 7. In DNA form, the CDR3 reads TGTGCCAGCAGTAGGCTAGCGGGAGAACTAGCCAAAAACATTCAGTACTTC. Protein: CASSRLAGELAKNIQYF.

The chain carries TRBV15 and TRBJ2-7, with D perhaps matching TRBD1 or TRBD2 (5 bases each). Trimming took 4 bases from V and 4 from J, leaving 26 bases between them. Germline V gene sequence: CDR1 LNHNV, CDR2 YYDKDF (reference sequence). This CDR3 region has 18 residues. The CDR3 coding sequence is TGTGCCACCAGCAACCCCAAGGAGAGGGGCTTTGGGGGTTACGAGCAGTACTTC. Translating it yields CATSNPKERGFGGYEQYF.

Concerning this clone itself: Additional DNA sequences in this sample encode the identical CDR3. V is TRBV19 and J is TRBJ2-7, with unresolved D. Between the trimmed V and J ends, which lost 6 bases and 3 bases, there was a span of 9 bases. CDR3 length: 12 amino acids. Germline values: CDR1 LNHDA, CDR2 SQIVND (reference sequence). CDR3 loop: CASSPGGYEQYF. The CDR3 DNA reads TGTGCCAGTAGCCCCGGCGGCTACGAGCAGTACTTC.

This clone was found once. The gene calls are TRBV4-1 and TRBJ2-4; the D gene could be TRBD1 or TRBD2 (5 bases each). Trimming removed 1 base at V and 7 bases at J, with 17 bases between. The CDR3 consists of 16 residues. The germline CDR1 and CDR2 sequences are MGHRA and YSYEKL. The CDR3 DNA sequence: TGCGCCAGCAGCCAAGGGGATACTTGGGGGTTGAACATTCAGTACTTC. This codes for CASSQGDTWGLNIQYF.

The rearrangement joins TRBV4-3 to TRBJ2-5; 7 positions match TRBD1. The CDR3 consists of 15 residues. CDR1 and CDR2 (germline): LGHNA, YSLEER. After removal of 0 bases from V and 1 base from J, the junction contained 2 bases not matched to a gene. CDR3: CASSQEGQAQETQYF. CDR3 in DNA: TGCGCCAGCAGCCAAGAAGGACAGGCCCAAGAGACCCAGTACTTC.

The chain carries TRBV27 and TRBJ1-5, with 9 nucleotides matching TRBD1. Germline CDR1 MNHEY, CDR2 SMNVEV (reference sequence). The CDR3 runs 15 residues. V gave up 7 bases and J gave up 6 bases; unmatched junction bases: 10. The CDR3 reads CASKGAGQGSQPQHF. The CDR3 DNA reads TGTGCCAGCAAGGGAGCGGGACAGGGTAGTCAGCCCCAGCATTTT.

This clone was detected only a few times. This rearrangement joins TRBV4-2 to TRBJ1-2, with D possibly TRBD1 on 5 matching bases. CDR1 and CDR2 (germline): LGHNA, YNFKEQ. This CDR3 region has 14 residues. V dropped 7 bases and J dropped 8 bases, with 20 bases sitting between them. CDR3 sequence (DNA): TGTGCCAGCACCCTGCGACGGACATCCGGCGGCTACACCTTC. It yields the protein CASTLRRTSGGYTF.

The chain uses TRBV29-1 and TRBJ2-1; tentative D call: TRBD2 (5 bases). V lost 0 bases, J lost 15 bases, and 12 bases lay in between. The CDR3 consists of 11 residues. Germline assignment: CDR1 SQVTM and CDR2 ANQGSEA. The CDR3 region has the DNA TGCAGCGTTGAAGAGACCGGGATTCCGTTCTTC. Encoded protein: CSVEETGIPFF.

The V gene is TRBV2, the J gene TRBJ2-6; D possibly corresponds to TRBD1 (5 bases). The V end was cut by 4 bases, the J end by 4 bases, with 11 bases between. This CDR3 comprises 15 residues. CDR1 and CDR2 from the germline V gene are SNHLY and FYNNEI. The CDR3: CASSVVGVGANVLTF. The CDR3 DNA is TGTGCCAGCAGTGTGGTAGGGGTAGGGGCCAACGTCCTGACTTTC.

As regards this clone: Different DNA sequences within this sample yield the same CDR3. CDR3 sequence (DNA): TGTGCCAGCAGTTACCGGGGCAACACTGAAGCTTTCTTT. As protein: CASSYRGNTEAFF. The rearrangement uses TRBV6-6 and TRBJ1-1; TRBD1 might be the D (5 bases). The germline V gene has CDR1 MNHNY and CDR2 SVGAGI (reference sequence). The V and J ends lost 2 bases and 2 bases respectively, with 6 bases between them. The CDR3 has 13 amino acids.

This chain uses TRBV27 with TRBJ2-7; TRBD2 matches at 9 bases. V was clipped by 4 bases and J by 4 bases; unmatched bases: 2. The V gene's germline CDR1 is MNHEY and CDR2 SMNVEV (reference sequence). The CDR3 extends over 13 amino acids. The CDR3 coding sequence is TGTGCCAGCAGTTATAGCGGGAGATACGAGCAGTACTTC. Translating it yields CASSYSGRYEQYF.

The chain carries TRBV19 and TRBJ1-4, with D maybe TRBD1 (6 bases). The CDR3 consists of 15 residues. Trimming shortened V by 5 bases and J by 5 bases, and 15 bases separated the two germline ends. From germline, CDR1 is LNHDA and CDR2 SQIVND (reference sequence). The CDR3 reads CASSLRTALNEKLFF. The CDR3, as DNA: TGTGCCAGTAGTCTAAGGACAGCCTTAAATGAAAAACTGTTTTTT.

V gene TRBV6-6 combines with J gene TRBJ1-4, with 9 bases aligning to TRBD1. Germline-derived CDR1 and CDR2 are MNHNY and SVGAGI (reference sequence). The CDR3 contains 14 residues. Losses at the gene ends were 6 bases for V and 8 bases for J; bases not matched to a gene: 7. This CDR3 is CASRNGGTGEKLFF. CDR3 bases: TGTGCCAGCAGAAATGGGGGGACAGGGGAAAAACTGTTTTTT.

There are a few counts of this clone. The same CDR3 is also encoded by other DNA sequences in this sample. The rearrangement links TRBV5-1 to TRBJ2-7, with TRBD1 matching over 7 bases. Germline trimming cut 5 bases from V and 2 bases from J; bases unmatched to any gene: 7. In germline, CDR1 is SGHRS, CDR2 YFSETQ. The length of the CDR3 is 14 residues. The CDR3 DNA reads TGCGCCAGCAGTTCCCGGACAGGACCCTACGAGCAGTACTTC. Translation gives CASSSRTGPYEQYF.

The chain uses TRBV19 and TRBJ2-7; no clear D. The V end lost 5 bases, the J end lost 3 bases, and 8 bases lay between the germline ends. CDR1 and CDR2 from the germline V gene are LNHDA and SQIVND (reference sequence). There are 12 residues in the CDR3. CDR3 sequence reads: CASSPGVYEQYF. CDR3 bases: TGTGCCAGTAGTCCCGGAGTCTACGAGCAGTACTTC. The full variable domain, rest sourced from reference TRBV19 and TRBJ2-7, is DGGITQSPKYLFRKEGQNVTLSCEQNLNHDAMYWYRQDPGQGLRLIYYSQIVNDFQKGDIAEGYSVSREKKESFPLTVTSAQKNPTAFYLCASSPGVYEQYFGPGTRLTVT.

Remarks on this clone: Additional DNA sequences in this sample encode the identical CDR3. V usage is TRBV9 and J usage is TRBJ1-2, with no clear D. Germline CDR1 is SGDLS and CDR2 is YYNGEE. Trimming removed 0 bases from V and 0 bases from J, with 6 bases in between. The CDR3 is 14 amino acids. CDR3 DNA: TGTGCCAGCAGCGTAGGTCCAGCTAACTATGGCTACACCTTC. It yields the protein CASSVGPANYGYTF.

This chain joins TRBV14 and TRBJ1-2; D ambiguous. V lost 2 bases and J lost 6, with 10 bases in between. The CDR3 is 13 residues long. The germline V gene has CDR1 SGHDN and CDR2 FVKESK. CDR3: CASSQLGIDGYTF. DNA of the CDR3: TGTGCCAGCAGCCAATTGGGAATCGATGGCTACACCTTC.